One T cell receptor beta chain is described in this entry. The antigen it recognizes is unknown. No much larger clonotype is one base removed from it; base qualities were not supplied. Inclusive of the bounding cysteine and phenylalanine, the CDR3 is 12 residues long. CDR3 DNA is the only sequence kept; it has 36 bases, read in frame from the first base. V was cut back by 7 bases and J by 3 bases, leaving a gap of 12 bases between them. CDR1 SQVTM and CDR2 ANQGSEA are derived from the germline V gene. This entry is derived from a study of CD8+ T cells in alopecia areata (dated by TCRdb to 2016 to 2019). Concerning the study at large: The treated patients, all with moderate-to-severe alopecia areata, were enrolled in an open-label pilot trial of oral tofacitinib given at 5 to 10 mg twice daily. TCRbeta CDR3 regions were amplified by immunoSEQ multiplex PCR with 35 Vbeta forward and 13 Jbeta reverse primers. Human TCRbeta sequencing covered scalp tissue and sorted CD4+ and CD8+ peripheral blood T cells from patchy and totalis/universalis alopecia areata patients and healthy controls. Tofacitinib-treated patients had biopsies at baseline and at 4 and 24 weeks of treatment, with a later scalp biopsy in several patients. The RNA source kit depended on sample type: the PAXgene miRNA kit for fixed scalp, the miRNeasy kit for PBMCs, and the RNeasy kit for mouse skin. To study T cell clonal expansion in alopecia areata, the researchers applied high-throughput TCRbeta sequencing to both the C3H/HeJ mouse model and human patients. The SALT score, which quantifies the percentage of affected scalp surface area, was used to measure disease severity in treated patients. Clonality in the scalp was compared among normal scalp (n=4), patchy alopecia areata scalp (n=8), and alopecia totalis/universalis scalp (n=8). Tofacitinib was given for 6 to 18 months, followed by 6 months of follow-up off drug to assess delayed response and recurrence.

Overall study outcomes, separate from this receptor: Because the treated cohort was small and included a single nonresponder, larger studies are needed to assess links between baseline CD8+ expansion and response. Compared with normal scalp, lesional scalp, particularly in alopecia totalis/universalis, had higher clonality and more expanded CD8+ clones, which suggests antigenic drive. Compared with mice, TCR sequences shared between patients were less clear, possibly partly because of HLA diversity across the patient population. With tofacitinib, both scalp clonality and the number of expanded CD8+ clones among the top 100 scalp clones went down significantly. Many expanded lesional clones persisted in scalp and blood during tofacitinib treatment, which may partly explain relapse after stopping treatment. Scalp TCR repertoire analysis is complicated because resident alphabeta T cells in normal human skin are also sequenced, whereas mouse skin is dominated by gammadelta T cells.

Receptor libraries were prepared by the immunoSEQ multiplex PCR assay. RNA was extracted from all samples and reverse transcribed into cDNA as template for TCR sequencing. SuperScript III was used to make first-strand cDNA, primed with a 2:1 mix of oligo-dT and random hexamers. A synthetic immune receptor repertoire was used to assess amplification bias, and residual bias was removed computationally. The published analysis was carried out like this. Raw reads were preprocessed for error removal, and CDR3 was defined according to IMGT conventions as running from the conserved cysteine to phenylalanine. To get clonality, Shannon entropy was normalized by log2 of the number of productive unique TCRs and the result was subtracted from 1. CD4 or CD8 identity of scalp clones was inferred by cross-referencing scalp TCRbeta sequences with sorted blood CD4 and CD8 repertoires. Not all clones reach the TCRdb copy of this immuneACCESS table, which keeps in-frame sequences only. Checked studies attribute under half of the gap to unresolved V genes and leave the rest unexplained. That table is the source of V, J and clone size, and D and trimming were worked out from the DNA. The sample yields 95,000 to 120,000 clones; around three fifths were counted once. Together, the top ten hold more than 3% of the sample.

Sample time point, as interpreted from the label and publication: 24 weeks on oral tofacitinib. The treatment or condition label, as the study defines it: oral pan-JAK inhibitor, 5-10 mg twice daily. From alopecia areata patients, peripheral blood was collected along with lesional scalp punch biopsies. PBMCs were separated by density centrifugation and stained for CD3, CD4 and CD8, after which CD4+ and CD8+ T cells were sorted on a FACSAria. The source was CD4+ T cells sorted from blood, collected at week 24, from a patient treated with tofacitinib. The TCR sequence derives from a human donor with alopecia areata. This receptor chain uses TRBV29-1 and TRBJ1-1, with a tentative D gene TRBD1 over 6 matching bases. The nucleotides are TGCAGCGGAAACAGGGCCTACACTGAAGCTTTCTTT. Translated, this gives CSGNRAYTEAFF.